The T cell receptor beta chain under discussion was sequenced for a study of neoadjuvant nivolumab and ipilimumab in lung cancer. Turning to the study itself: The combination arm added day-1 ipilimumab 1 mg/kg to nivolumab 3 mg/kg on days 1, 15, 29.

Germline V gene lookup returns CDR1 SGHVS and CDR2 FQNEAQ. The ends lost 6 bases at V and 6 bases at J; junction bases unmatched: 13. The CDR3 covers 17 residues. Regarding the study as a whole: Blood richness before therapy tracked richness in tumors resected after neoadjuvant therapy.

The protocol was immunoSEQ multiplex PCR, while the TCRdb copy is restricted to in-frame clones and leaves out a portion. Altogether roughly 18,000 clones are present, over 70% being singletons, with the ten largest covering under 9.5%. In the case of this clone: Its specificity is not known.

The sequencing used tumor tissue, collected after neoadjuvant nivolumab, alone or with ipilimumab, at or shortly before surgery. The chain is built from TRBV7-8 and TRBJ2-2; 10 nucleotides align to TRBD1. This clonotype originated in an adult with non-small cell lung cancer. Written as DNA, the CDR3 is TGTGCCAGCAGTTATACGGCGGGGACAGGGGTGGCCGGGGAGCTGTTTTTT. It yields the protein CASSYTAGTGVAGELFF.